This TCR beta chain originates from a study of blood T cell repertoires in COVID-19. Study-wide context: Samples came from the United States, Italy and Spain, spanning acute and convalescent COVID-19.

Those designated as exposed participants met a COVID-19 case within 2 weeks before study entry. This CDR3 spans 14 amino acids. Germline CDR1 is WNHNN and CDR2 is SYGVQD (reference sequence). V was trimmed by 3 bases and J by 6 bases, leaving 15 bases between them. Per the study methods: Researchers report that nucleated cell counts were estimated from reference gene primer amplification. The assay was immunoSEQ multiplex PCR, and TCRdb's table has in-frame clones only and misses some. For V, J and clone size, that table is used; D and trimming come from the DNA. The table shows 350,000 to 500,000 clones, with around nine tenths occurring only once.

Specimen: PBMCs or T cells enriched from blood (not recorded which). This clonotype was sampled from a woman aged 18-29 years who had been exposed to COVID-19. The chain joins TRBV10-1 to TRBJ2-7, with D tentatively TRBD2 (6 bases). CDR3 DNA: TGCGCCAGCAGTGACGGGACTTCAAGAGGCGAGCAGTACTTC. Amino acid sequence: CASSDGTSRGEQYF.